By share, the clone carrying this T cell receptor (beta chain) ranks as medium-sized. In the original workflow: Counts of nucleated cells, estimated from reference gene primer amplification, were obtained. Measured with immunoSEQ multiplex PCR; TCRdb has only the in-frame clones, and not every one. The D gene and trimming were derived from the DNA, and the V and J assignments and clone size from that table. The sample lists about 90,000 clones, around nine tenths occurring once. The data were taken from a study of blood T cell repertoires in COVID-19. Turning to the study itself: Donors in the United States, Italy and Spain gave samples during acute or convalescent COVID-19. PBMCs, B-cell-depleted T cells, or T cells were the source of the cDNA or gDNA that made up the material.

The receptor's source is an elderly man with active or convalescent COVID-19. Input material: peripheral blood.

The CDR3 here is CASSPAPGAGMEQFF. CDR3 DNA: TGCGCCAGCAGCCCAGCACCAGGGGCGGGTATGGAGCAGTTCTTC. The V call is TRBV4-3, the J call TRBJ2-1; D might be TRBD1 (6 bases). Between the trimmed V and J ends, which lost 4 bases and 10 bases, there was a span of 20 bases. This CDR3 has 15 amino acids. CDR1 LGHNA and CDR2 YSLEER come from the germline V gene.